This T cell receptor beta chain was identified in a study of T cell changes during pregnancy in multiple sclerosis. The CDR3 loop spans 12 amino acids. Germline V lookup: CDR1 SGHNT, CDR2 YENEEA. V gave up 3 bases and J gave up 7 bases, with 10 bases separating them. Sequencing was performed with immunoSEQ multiplex PCR; in TCRdb, only in-frame clones are kept and a portion is missing. The sample has tens of thousands of clones; 89% are singletons. The source material was CD4+ T cells from peripheral blood mononuclear cells, sampled in the first trimester of pregnancy. The V gene is TRBV11-3, the J gene TRBJ2-7; D possibly corresponds to TRBD2 (5 bases). This clonotype originated in a female donor with multiple sclerosis, enrolled in a pregnancy study. CDR3 sequence: CASSFGGREQYF. DNA for the CDR3: TGTGCCAGCAGCTTTGGAGGAAGGGAGCAGTACTTC.